This TCR beta chain stems from a study of spatial heterogeneity in lung cancer. Time point meaning: sample taken at primary tumor resection. Tumor, nontumor lung or frozen PBMC supplied whole RNA, sequenced without sorting. The germline V gene encodes CDR1 KGHSH and CDR2 LQKENI. Losses at the gene ends were 3 bases for V and 8 bases for J; bases not matched to a gene: 8. There are 14 residues in the CDR3. TCRdb itself ran the 5' RACE reads through MiXCR, one entry per CDR3 protein. The table includes almost 75,000 distinct CDR3 sequences, roughly 13% detected once. This clonotype was found a few times.

This chain uses TRBV18 with TRBJ1-2; 8 bases are a match to TRBD1. The clonotype was recovered from a male donor with early-stage non-small cell lung cancer. This sample comprised PBMCs, obtained at surgery. As DNA, the CDR3 is TGTGCCAGCTCACCCTTGGACAGGGAATTCGGCTACACCTTC. Its translation is CASSPLDREFGYTF. Using reference TRBV18 and TRBJ1-2 for the parts outside the CDR3, the full variable domain is NAGVMQNPRHLVRRRGQEARLRCSPMKGHSHVYWYRQLPEEGLKFMVYLQKENIIDESGMPKERFSAEFPKEGPSILRIQQVVRGDSAAYFCASSPLDREFGYTFGSGTRLTVV.